Following are 8 T cell receptor beta chains from one sample sequenced in a study of breast tumors, draining lymph nodes, adjacent tissues. TCRdb processed the multiplex PCR reads anew with MiXCR; each CDR3 protein has one entry. The repertoire has hundreds of thousands of distinct CDR3 sequences, about 32% of them found once; the top ten carry 1.4%. The lymph nodes were axillary draining lymph nodes from breast cancer patients. Material for sequencing was axillary lymph node tissue. These receptors originate from a female donor with breast cancer. Some clones in this sample may be carry-over from other donors' samples.

The chain couples TRBV28 to TRBJ2-3; 11 nucleotides agree with TRBD2. The junction had 7 bases not matched to a gene; V was cut back by 6 bases and J by 2 bases. Germline values: CDR1 MDHEN, CDR2 SYDVKM. This CDR3 region has 16 residues. CDR3 sequence reads: CASSPSGLADTDTQYF. In nucleotides, the CDR3 is TGTGCCAGCAGCCCCTCGGGACTAGCGGACACAGATACGCAGTATTTT.

At least ten counts were recorded for this clonotype. The chain links TRBV6-1 to TRBJ2-5; weak D call: TRBD1 (9 bases). Trimming took off 2 bases at V and 5 bases at J, with 21 bases between the two ends. The CDR3 has 17 amino acids. Germline CDR1 reads MNHNS; CDR2 reads SASEGT. The CDR3 DNA reads TGTGCCAGCAGTGAACGGGGGGGGACAGGGCGGCGGGAGACCCAGTACTTC. As protein: CASSERGGTGRRETQYF.

This clonotype was observed at least ten times. This chain links TRBV4-3 with TRBJ2-1; 9 bases are shared with TRBD2. Unmatched junction bases numbered 0, after V lost 0 bases and J lost 0 bases. Germline V gene sequence: CDR1 LGHNA, CDR2 YSLEER. The CDR3 runs 16 residues. The CDR3 DNA follows: TGCGCCAGCAGCCAAGATAGCGGGAGCTCCTACAATGAGCAGTTCTTC. Residues: CASSQDSGSSYNEQFF.

The genes are TRBV7-8 and TRBJ1-5; the D is unclear. V was pared by 4 bases and J by 13 bases, with 20 bases between. This CDR3 is 14 amino acids long. Germline V gene sequence: CDR1 SGHVS, CDR2 FQNEAQ. The CDR3 coding sequence is TGTGCCAGCAGCTCAGAGGACGGATATCATGAGCAGCATTTT. Its translation is CASSSEDGYHEQHF.

This clonotype was recorded a few times. This sequence joins TRBV28 and TRBJ1-5; 8 bases map to TRBD1. V trimming: 6 bases; J trimming: 1 base; junction bases outside the gene matches: 8. CDR3 length: 16 amino acids. The germline V gene has CDR1 MDHEN and CDR2 SYDVKM. CDR3 nucleotides: TGTGCCAGCAGACAGGGGACAGGTGGGAGCAATCAGCCCCAGCATTTT. Protein product: CASRQGTGGSNQPQHF.

In its sample, this clonotype was seen many times. The chain joins TRBV7-2 to TRBJ2-1, with 11 bases that match TRBD2. Germline trimming cut 4 bases from V and 3 bases from J; bases unmatched to any gene: 8. This CDR3 spans 17 amino acids. The germline CDR1 and CDR2 sequences are SGHTA and FQGNSA. The DNA for the CDR3 is TGTGCCAGCAGCTATACTCCGGGACTAGCGGACTACAATGAGCAGTTCTTC. It is translated as CASSYTPGLADYNEQFF.

Regarding this clonotype: This CDR3 is missing its conserved last phenylalanine or tryptophan, likely due to a read error. The CDR3 sequence is CATRDFSVSGYTL. The CDR3 coding sequence is TGTGCCACCAGGGATTTTTCAGTCTCGGGCTACACCCTC. The chain uses TRBV24-1 and TRBJ1-2; D unclear. CDR3 size: 13 residues. CDR1 and CDR2 (germline): KGHDR, SFDVKD.

This clonotype was counted at least ten times. The V call is TRBV5-5, the J call TRBJ2-5, with D possibly matching TRBD2 (7 bases). The CDR3 spans 16 residues. From germline, CDR1 is SGHKS and CDR2 YYEKEE (reference sequence). Trimming shortened V by 4 bases and J by 5 bases, and 21 bases separated the two germline ends. The CDR3 sequence: CASSLGSTGRGETQYF. The CDR3 DNA follows: TGTGCCAGCAGCCTGGGATCAACAGGGCGGGGGGAGACCCAGTACTTC.